This T cell receptor beta chain came from a study of cytomegalovirus exposure and HLA in healthy donors. A note on this clone: Its cognate antigen is unknown.

The CDR3 totals 12 residues. Trimming removed 5 bases from V and 3 bases from J, with 4 bases in between. CDR1 and CDR2 from the germline V gene are MDHEN and SYDVKM. PCR employed 60 Vbeta and 13 Jbeta primers. Original handling: Later, tens of millions of unique TCR beta chains were counted in an analysis, and around 11 million of them were shared. The protocol was immunoSEQ multiplex PCR, while the TCRdb copy is restricted to in-frame clones and leaves out a portion. The V and J calls and clone size were taken over from that table, and D and trimming were inferred from the DNA. With 45,000 to 70,000 clones in the sample, the ten largest clones hold 12%. The study's findings and limits: A previous analysis found most TCR beta V segments productive roughly 87% or roughly 30% of the time.

The gene calls are TRBV28 and TRBJ2-2; unclear D gene. This clonotype originated in a woman younger than 45 in good health and CMV-seropositive. The material sequenced was PBMCs. The CDR3, as DNA: TGTGCCAGCAGTCCTTACACCGGGGAGCTGTTTTTT. Translating it yields CASSPYTGELFF.